This TCR beta chain was recovered during a study of blood T cell repertoires in COVID-19. Participant-given clinical history determined each cohort assignment. Generated by immunoSEQ multiplex PCR, the TCRdb table keeps only in-frame clones and is missing some. Of about 320,000 clones listed, approximately 88% were seen once; the top ten hold approximately 5.5%. Sequenced material: PBMCs or T cells enriched from blood (not recorded which). This sequence originates from a man aged 60-69 years who had recovered from COVID-19.

The CDR3 is CASSLSGQGRSYGYTF. The DNA of the CDR3 is TGTGCCAGCAGTTTATCCGGACAGGGACGAAGCTATGGCTACACCTTC. The chain joins TRBV28 to TRBJ1-2, with 8 bases matching TRBD1. This CDR3 is built from 16 residues. The germline V gene has CDR1 MDHEN and CDR2 SYDVKM. The J segment lost 4 bases and the V segment lost 1 base, leaving 8 bases of the junction unmatched.